Listed here are 10 T cell receptor beta chains from one sample, sequenced in a study of T cells after yellow fever vaccination. TCRdb fed the 5' RACE reads into MiXCR, producing one record per CDR3 protein. The data hold about 300,000 distinct CDR3 sequences, with 3.5% to 4.5% observed a single time. The sequencing here drew on PBMCs, taken 5 days after the yellow fever booster vaccination. These receptors all come from a man between 18 and 35 years old who received the YFV17D yellow fever vaccine.

This clonotype was counted between two and nine times. The rearrangement links TRBV4-3 to TRBJ1-1; no clear D gene. This CDR3 spans 17 amino acids. The ends were cut back, 1 base at V and 0 bases at J, with 15 bases in the middle. Germline CDR1 reads LGHNA; CDR2 reads YSLEER. The CDR3 loop reads CASSQAPGIEMNTEAFF. CDR3 sequence (DNA): TGCGCCAGCAGCCAAGCTCCCGGTATAGAAATGAACACTGAAGCTTTCTTT.

The table lists this clonotype with a few counts. The CDR3 here is CASSSQPSPLHF. Written as DNA, the CDR3 is TGTGCCAGCAGTTCGCAGCCTTCACCCCTCCACTTT. This sequence joins TRBV12-3 or TRBV12-4 and TRBJ1-6; D is ambiguous. Trimming took off 4 bases at V and 9 bases at J, with 7 bases between the two ends. There are 12 residues in the CDR3.

The chain carries TRBV12-3 or TRBV12-4 and TRBJ1-2; D might be TRBD1 (6 bases). The CDR3 length is 21 residues. With 2 bases removed from V and 4 bases from J, the gap between germline ends came to 32 bases. This CDR3 is CASSLYDAWGNSGGFSYGYTF. The CDR3 bases are TGTGCCAGCAGTTTATACGACGCGTGGGGAAACTCCGGGGGCTTCAGCTATGGCTACACCTTC.

The sample holds many counts of this clonotype. The chain combines TRBV12-3 or TRBV12-4 with TRBJ2-3; 8 positions agree with TRBD2. The CDR3 extends over 15 amino acids. Trimming took 5 bases from V and 5 from J; bases not matched to a gene: 9. CDR3 nucleotide sequence: TGTGCCAGCAGTCCTGGACTAGCTAAGCTAGATACGCAGTATTTT. This translates into CASSPGLAKLDTQYF.

In its sample, this clonotype was seen many times. The rearrangement joins TRBV27 to TRBJ2-2; TRBD2 agrees at 8 bases. The CDR3 loop spans 13 amino acids. Germline V gene lookup returns CDR1 MNHEY and CDR2 SMNVEV (reference sequence). With V trimmed by 11 bases and J by 7 bases, 9 bases remained unmatched. Here the CDR3 reads CARITSGGGELFF. The DNA of the CDR3 is TGTGCCCGGATCACTAGCGGAGGCGGGGAGCTGTTTTTT.

The chain is built from TRBV20-1 and TRBJ2-5; 7 bases fit TRBD1. The CDR3 runs 12 residues. Germline CDR1 DFQATT, CDR2 SNEGSKA (reference sequence). The CDR3: CSASDREETQYF. CDR3 nucleotides: TGCAGCGCAAGCGACAGGGAGGAGACCCAGTACTTC.

This clonotype was recorded many times. The CDR3 loop is CSAREGASNTEAFF. DNA for the CDR3: TGCAGTGCTAGAGAGGGAGCGTCTAACACTGAAGCTTTCTTT. The rearrangement links TRBV20-1 to TRBJ1-1, with unresolved D. Germline assignment: CDR1 DFQATT and CDR2 SNEGSKA (reference sequence). Trimming cost V 0 bases and J 2 bases, with 10 bases left between them. The CDR3 consists of 14 residues.

This clonotype has just a few counts. V and J are TRBV7-2 and TRBJ1-5; D is unclear. The CDR3 runs 14 residues. Trimming removed 5 bases from V and 0 bases from J, with 8 bases in between. CDR1 is SGHTA and CDR2 is FQGNSA in the germline V gene. The CDR3 reads CASSVPYSNQPQHF. Here the CDR3 DNA reads TGTGCCAGCAGCGTCCCATATAGCAATCAGCCCCAGCATTTT.

The rearrangement joins TRBV4-3 to TRBJ2-2, with TRBD1 matching 7 bases. The trim removed 8 bases at V and 5 bases at J, leaving 8 bases unmatched. From germline, CDR1 is LGHNA and CDR2 YSLEER. The CDR3 extends over 14 amino acids. The CDR3 DNA follows: TGCGCCAGCTCGGCCTGGACAGGTACCGGGGAGCTGTTTTTT. This codes for CASSAWTGTGELFF.

The rearrangement links TRBV7-2 to TRBJ2-1; the match to TRBD1 covers 12 bases. The CDR3 totals 15 residues. The ends lost 5 bases at V and 8 bases at J; junction bases unmatched: 7. Germline lookup yields CDR1 SGHTA and CDR2 FQGNSA. As DNA, the CDR3 is TGTGCCAGCAGCGACCGGGACAGGGGGCGTCATGAGCAGTTCTTC. Its protein is CASSDRDRGRHEQFF.